This T cell receptor (beta chain) was sequenced in a study of blood T cells in healthy people across ages. Study results and caveats: Strong correlation was found linking TCR beta diversity to naive T cell percentage.

Combining a sample-barcoded 5' primer with a J-beta primer mix, a second PCR ran for about 6 to 11 cycles. CDR3-containing paired-end reads numbering at least 2.5 million came from each sample. Via MiXCR, TCRdb re-called the 5' RACE reads, giving one row per CDR3 protein. This sample yields hundreds of thousands of distinct CDR3 sequences, of which roughly 50% are seen a single time; 13% belongs to the top ten. This CDR3 contains 14 residues. Trimming removed 0 bases at V and 3 bases at J, with 12 bases between. Germline V gene data show CDR1 as DFQATT and CDR2 as SNEGSKA (reference sequence). On this clonotype: Its antigen is not known.

Source material: blood. The sequence was collected from a man aged 30-40 years in good health. The V and J genes are TRBV20-1 and TRBJ2-7; the D is unclear. The CDR3 here is CSARDITEDYEQYF. The CDR3 DNA sequence: TGCAGTGCTAGAGATATAACTGAGGACTACGAGCAGTACTTC.